The 18 T cell receptor beta chains presented below share a single source sample, sequenced in a study of T cell responses to AZD1222 COVID-19 vaccine. Sequenced by immunoSEQ multiplex PCR; TCRdb stores in-frame clones only, minus some. The repertoire holds tens of thousands of clones, with approximately 91% as singletons. The input for sequencing was peripheral blood, taken on day 0 of AZD1222 vaccination. The receptors derive from an adult in good health.

The rearrangement links TRBV5-1 to TRBJ2-7; D might be TRBD2 (5 bases). Germline lookup yields CDR1 SGHRS and CDR2 YFSETQ. The CDR3 has 14 residues. V lost 0 bases to trimming and J lost 4 bases, with 11 bases between them. The CDR3 loop is CASSLGGAGYEQYF. As DNA, the CDR3 is TGCGCCAGCAGCTTGGGGGGAGCTGGATACGAGCAGTACTTC.

The chain uses TRBV7-9 and TRBJ2-7; D is unclear. The CDR3 sequence is 16 residues long. Germline lookup yields CDR1 SEHNR and CDR2 FQNEAQ (reference sequence). Trimming took 5 bases from V and 3 from J, leaving 20 bases between them. CDR3 bases: TGTGCCAGCAGCCCGACAATATTTGGGGTTTACTACGAGCAGTACTTC. This encodes CASSPTIFGVYYEQYF.

This clone came up once. The chain has TRBV19 and TRBJ1-1; 7 nucleotides line up with TRBD1. The CDR3 consists of 14 residues. J gave up 5 bases and V 5 bases, and 8 bases lay outside the gene matches. The V gene's germline CDR1 is LNHDA and CDR2 SQIVND (reference sequence). The CDR3 sequence: CASSARGVRTEAFF. CDR3 coding DNA: TGTGCCAGTAGTGCCAGGGGGGTTCGGACTGAAGCTTTCTTT.

The rearrangement joins TRBV7-6 to TRBJ1-3; D may be TRBD1 (6 bases). Germline CDR1 SGHVS, CDR2 FNYEAQ. Trimming shortened V by 5 bases and J by 2 bases, and 16 bases separated the two germline ends. The CDR3 length is 16 residues. CDR3 in amino acids: CASSVSTGTPGNTIYF. Here the CDR3 DNA reads TGTGCCAGCAGCGTTTCAACAGGGACTCCTGGAAACACCATATATTTT.

The chain joins TRBV7-9 to TRBJ2-4; D remains ambiguous. The CDR3 spans 15 residues. CDR1 is SEHNR, CDR2 FQNEAQ, per germline (reference sequence). Trimming took off 1 base at V and 7 bases at J, with 14 bases between the two ends. The CDR3 DNA reads TGTGCCAGCAGCTTAGGGACCGCCACGATCAACATTCAGTACTTC. This gives the protein CASSLGTATINIQYF.

The chain uses TRBV7-8 and TRBJ2-3; no definite D call. Germline CDR1 SGHVS, CDR2 FQNEAQ. This CDR3 is built from 15 residues. The germline V and J ends were trimmed by 5 bases and 2 bases, with 14 bases remaining between them. CDR3 DNA: TGTGCCAGCAGCATATCCCTAGGCCCCACAGATACGCAGTATTTT. Its protein is CASSISLGPTDTQYF.

V is TRBV19 and J is TRBJ1-1; a weak D match, TRBD1 (5 bases). V lost 3 bases, J lost 7 bases, and 15 bases lay in between. The V gene's germline CDR1 is LNHDA and CDR2 SQIVND (reference sequence). The CDR3 is made up of 14 amino acids. In DNA, the CDR3 is TGTGCCAGTAGTATTACAGGTCCCGGCGATGAAGCTTTCTTT. This encodes CASSITGPGDEAFF.

The rearrangement joins TRBV28 to TRBJ1-2; 8 nucleotides agree with TRBD1. The CDR3 loop spans 17 amino acids. V shed 6 bases, J shed 2 bases, and the junction held 14 bases outside the gene matches. From germline, CDR1 is MDHEN and CDR2 SYDVKM. CDR3 loop: CASRNPTGVFRNYGYTF. CDR3 bases: TGTGCCAGCAGAAACCCGACAGGGGTTTTTCGGAACTATGGCTACACCTTC.

The V gene is TRBV10-3, the J gene TRBJ2-1, with 7 positions matching TRBD1. V was clipped by 10 bases and J by 2 bases; unmatched bases: 11. Germline V gene lookup returns CDR1 ENHRY and CDR2 SYGVKD. There are 15 residues in the CDR3. The CDR3 nucleotides are TGTGCCACCCAGACGGGACAGCTGACCTACAATGAGCAGTTCTTC. It translates to CATQTGQLTYNEQFF.

V is TRBV19 and J is TRBJ2-7, with 8 bases lining up with TRBD1. The J segment lost 0 bases and the V segment lost 8 bases, leaving 6 bases of the junction unmatched. CDR1 and CDR2 from the germline V gene are LNHDA and SQIVND (reference sequence). The CDR3 is 14 amino acids. As DNA, the CDR3 is TGTGCCAGTGCCGGGACAGGATTCTCCTACGAGCAGTACTTC. It yields the protein CASAGTGFSYEQYF.

The chain carries TRBV25-1 and TRBJ1-5; no reliable D call. The ends were cut back, 3 bases at V and 0 bases at J, with 6 bases in the middle. The CDR3 has 14 amino acids. The germline V gene has CDR1 MGHDK and CDR2 SYGVNS. The CDR3 spells CASSDPGSNQPQHF. The CDR3 coding sequence is TGTGCCAGCAGTGATCCCGGTAGCAATCAGCCCCAGCATTTT.

The table lists this clone with a few counts. The CDR3, as DNA: TGCAGCGTTTGGTGGACAGACACTGAAGCTTTCTTT. Protein: CSVWWTDTEAFF. The chain has TRBV29-1 and TRBJ1-1; D may be TRBD1 (6 bases). The length of the CDR3 is 12 residues. Germline V lookup: CDR1 SQVTM, CDR2 ANQGSEA. Trimming pared 5 bases from V and 3 bases from J, leaving 10 bases between.

This clone was picked up a small number of times. The CDR3 region has the DNA TGTGCCAGCAGGCAAACAGGGGGTTATGGCTACACCTTC. Its translation: CASRQTGGYGYTF. The genes are TRBV12-3 or TRBV12-4 and TRBJ1-2; 8 bases align to TRBD1. Unmatched junction bases numbered 5, after V lost 6 bases and J lost 5 bases. The CDR3 consists of 13 residues.

The chain employs TRBV6-5 and TRBJ2-1, with unresolved D. CDR3 length: 13 residues. Germline V gene sequence: CDR1 MNHEY, CDR2 SVGAGI. The V end was cut by 7 bases, the J end by 3 bases, with 10 bases between. The CDR3 region is CASTKGFYNEQFF. In DNA form, the CDR3 reads TGTGCCAGCACCAAAGGCTTCTACAATGAGCAGTTCTTC.

The V call is TRBV2, the J call TRBJ2-5, with 14 bases aligning to TRBD2. J gave up 5 bases and V 4 bases, and 12 bases lay outside the gene matches. This CDR3 has 18 amino acids. CDR1 is SNHLY and CDR2 is FYNNEI in the germline V gene. Here the CDR3 DNA reads TGTGCCAGCAGTGGCCAGACTAGCGGGAGGGCCTATGGGGAGACCCAGTACTTC. This sequence encodes CASSGQTSGRAYGETQYF.

The chain links TRBV6-2 or TRBV6-3 to TRBJ2-2, with D possibly being TRBD1 (6 bases). Trimming took off 2 bases at V and 2 bases at J, with 21 bases between the two ends. This CDR3 has 19 residues. Looked up from germline, CDR1 is MNHEY and CDR2 is SVGEGT. Here the CDR3 reads CASSYPHLSGTKNTGELFF. The CDR3 nucleotides read TGTGCCAGCAGTTACCCTCACCTGTCCGGGACAAAAAACACCGGGGAGCTGTTTTTT.

This chain connects TRBV4-3 to TRBJ1-2; D gene unclear. There are 13 residues in the CDR3. Germline loops: CDR1 LGHNA, CDR2 YSLEER. Trimming cost V 0 bases and J 3 bases, with 5 bases left between them. In nucleotides, the CDR3 is TGCGCCAGCAGCCAAGACTGGGACTATGGCTACACCTTC. Its protein product is CASSQDWDYGYTF.

This chain uses TRBV6-1 with TRBJ1-1; D unresolved. Trimming cost V 4 bases and J 1 base, with 13 bases left between them. In germline, CDR1 is MNHNS, CDR2 SASEGT. CDR3 size: 15 residues. This chain's CDR3 is CASSVLSLGNTEAFF. CDR3 nucleotide sequence: TGTGCCAGCAGTGTTTTGAGTTTGGGGAACACTGAAGCTTTCTTT.